The T cell receptor (beta chain) described here comes from a study of blood T cells in healthy people across ages. Whole-study findings and limits: In long-lived donors, naive CD4+ cell counts and diversity exceeded those of aged donors. In these data, TCR beta diversity tracked strongly with naive T cell percentage.

Each donor had around 11 milliliters of peripheral blood drawn. CDR3 length: 16 residues. The germline V gene has CDR1 LNHNV and CDR2 YYDKDF (reference sequence). The V segment lost 6 bases and the J segment 1 base; nucleotides outside the gene matches: 4. Comments on this clonotype: No antigen is known for it.

Using a J-beta primer mix together with a sample-barcoded 5' primer, a second PCR was run for roughly 7 to 12 cycles. TCRdb reprocessed the 5' RACE reads with MiXCR, giving one entry per CDR3 protein. The sample holds 790,000 or so distinct CDR3 sequences, just over 55% seen once. This receptor was taken from a man aged 35-49 years in good health. The rearrangement links TRBV15 to TRBJ2-5, with TRBD2 matching 14 bases. Sequenced input: blood. The CDR3 DNA follows: TGTGCCACCAGTACCGGACTAGCGGGGGGCCAAGAGACCCAGTACTTC. Its translation: CATSTGLAGGQETQYF.